Reported below is one T cell receptor (beta chain). At the DNA level, this CDR3 is encoded by other sequences in the same sample as well. This CDR3 comprises 13 residues. The germline V gene encodes CDR1 SNHLY and CDR2 FYNNEI. V gave up 6 bases and J gave up 1 base, with 9 bases separating them. This entry belongs to a study of blood T cell repertoires in COVID-19. Overall study context: Whether acute or convalescent, the COVID-19 samples came from the United States, Italy and Spain. T cells, B-cell-depleted T cells, or PBMCs supplied cDNA or gDNA.

Some clones are missing from TCRdb's copy, which holds only in-frame ones; the method was immunoSEQ multiplex PCR. This sample has approximately 500,000 clones; approximately 91% occur once, and the top ten carry about 8%. Patients in Seattle were enrolled during active infection, then followed longitudinally. The sequence came from a woman between 50 and 59 years old with COVID-19, enrolled during active disease. The chain employs TRBV2 and TRBJ1-1; tentatively, D is TRBD1 (6 bases). Sequenced input: peripheral blood. Here the CDR3 DNA reads TGTGCCAGCAGAAGGACAGAGAACACTGAAGCTTTCTTT. Protein: CASRRTENTEAFF.